The rows below give T cell receptor beta chains drawn from one sample of a study of T cell changes during pregnancy in multiple sclerosis. Method: immunoSEQ multiplex PCR; TCRdb's copy keeps in-frame clones and lacks some. The sample has about 130,000 clones, roughly 95% seen once. Sample: peripheral blood, taken after pregnancy. The receptors stem from a female donor with multiple sclerosis, enrolled in a pregnancy study. The CDR3 runs from the conserved cysteine through the conserved F or W. D genes are given only for firm matches. Clone size is given for some rows only: seen once, a few or many times, or a class if the clone is expanded.

D gene	clone size	J gene	V gene	CDR3 length	CDR3 DNA	CDR3 protein
NA	NA	TRBJ1-4	TRBV28	15	TGTGCCAGCAGTTCCCCCCCAGGGATAGGTGAAAAACTGTTTTTT	CASSSPPGIGEKLFF
NA	NA	TRBJ2-3	TRBV11-2	15	TGTGCCAGCACCCTGCGGTCCTCTAGCACAGATACGCAGTATTTT	CASTLRSSSTDTQYF
TRBD2	NA	TRBJ2-1	TRBV9	15	TGTGCCAGCAGCGTAACTAGCGGGAGCAAGAATGAGCAGTTCTTC	CASSVTSGSKNEQFF
NA	NA	TRBJ1-1	TRBV19	17	TGTGCCAGTCAATATCCTAGGTCCGGACAGAAGAACACTGAAGCTTTCTTT	CASQYPRSGQKNTEAFF
NA	NA	TRBJ2-7	TRBV28	13	TGTGCCAGCAGGACCGGGTCCCCCTACGAGCAGTACTTC	CASRTGSPYEQYF
NA	once	TRBJ1-2	TRBV6-5	15	TGTGCCAGCAGTTATACGAAACGGGATGGCGGAGGCTACACCTTC	CASSYTKRDGGGYTF
TRBD1	NA	TRBJ1-1	TRBV28	14	TGTGCCAGCAGTTTAAGGACAGGGGTTACTGAAGCTTTCTTT	CASSLRTGVTEAFF
NA	NA	TRBJ2-1	TRBV27	16	TGTGCCAGCAGTTTATCGGCGGTGAGCTCCTACAATGAGCAGTTCTTC	CASSLSAVSSYNEQFF
NA	NA	TRBJ2-3	TRBV5-6	14	TGTGCCAGCAGCGCGGACAGTCTCACAGATACGCAGTATTTT	CASSADSLTDTQYF
NA	NA	TRBJ2-7	TRBV20-1	11	TGCAGTGCCCGGGACATTTACGAGCAGTACTTC	CSARDIYEQYF
TRBD1	NA	TRBJ2-1	TRBV5-4	14	TGTGCCAGCAGCGGCCGGGACAGGTACCATGAGCAGTTCTTC	CASSGRDRYHEQFF
TRBD1	NA	TRBJ1-4	TRBV15	15	TGTGCCACCAGCAGACGCAGGGGGGTTAATGAAAAACTGTTTTTT	CATSRRRGVNEKLFF
NA	NA	TRBJ2-2	TRBV7-9	13	TGTGCCAGCAGCTCCGACTCCACCGGGGAGCTGTTTTTT	CASSSDSTGELFF
TRBD2	NA	TRBJ2-1	TRBV6-5	14	TGTGCCAGCAGTTACGTCGCGGGAGATAATGAGCAGTTCTTC	CASSYVAGDNEQFF
TRBD1	NA	TRBJ2-7	TRBV28	14	TGTGCCAGCAGTCAGAGGGACAGGGGTTTCGAGCAGTACTTC	CASSQRDRGFEQYF
TRBD2	NA	TRBJ2-7	TRBV9	13	TGTGCCAGCAGCGTAGGACCTAGCGGGGAGCAGTACTTC	CASSVGPSGEQYF
NA	NA	TRBJ2-1	TRBV19	15	TGTGCCAGTAGTATTTCGGCTAGCTCCTACAATGAGCAGTTCTTC	CASSISASSYNEQFF
TRBD2	NA	TRBJ2-7	TRBV18	16	TGTGCCAGCTCACCACCTTCGGGAGGGCTCAAGGACGAGCAGTACTTC	CASSPPSGGLKDEQYF
NA	NA	TRBJ1-4	TRBV7-9	13	TGTGCCAGCAGCCTCAGAGGGAGTGAAAAACTGTTTTTT	CASSLRGSEKLFF
TRBD2	NA	TRBJ2-7	TRBV28	14	TGTGCCAGCAGGCCGGGACTAATCCCCTACGAGCAGTACTTC	CASRPGLIPYEQYF
TRBD1	NA	TRBJ2-2	TRBV6-1	15	TGTGCCAGCAGTATGACAGGGACGCACACCGGGGAGCTGTTTTTT	CASSMTGTHTGELFF
NA	NA	TRBJ1-5	TRBV7-2	15	TGTGCCAGCAGTCCCAACCGGGGGGCGAATCAGCCCCAGCATTTT	CASSPNRGANQPQHF
NA	NA	TRBJ2-3	TRBV7-9	15	TGTGCCAGCAGCCTGCTGGTAGCGAGCACAGATACGCAGTATTTT	CASSLLVASTDTQYF
TRBD1	NA	TRBJ2-7	TRBV28	15	TGTGCCAGCAGTTCCCGCCAGGGGGCGCGGCTCGAGCAGTACTTC	CASSSRQGARLEQYF
TRBD1	once	TRBJ2-7	TRBV30	19	TGTGCCTGGAGTGTAACAGCAGGGGGTAGCCATCCTTCGGACTACGAGCAGTACTTC	CAWSVTAGGSHPSDYEQYF
NA	NA	TRBJ2-4	TRBV2	15	TGTGCCAGCAGTGCAAGGGGCGCAGGAAAAAACATTCAGTACTTC	CASSARGAGKNIQYF
TRBD2	NA	TRBJ2-5	TRBV5-1	15	TGCGCCAGCAGCCCAATGGGGGGGTTAAGCGAGACCCAGTACTTC	CASSPMGGLSETQYF
NA	NA	TRBJ1-1	TRBV2	11	TGTGCCAGCACCGAGGTGGGTGAAGCTTTCTTT	CASTEVGEAFF
TRBD1	once	TRBJ2-5	TRBV29-1	14	TGCAGCGCCCGGGACAGGGGAAGTCAGGAGACCCAGTACTTC	CSARDRGSQETQYF
TRBD1	once	TRBJ2-3	TRBV5-1	17	TGCGCCAGCAGCTTGGATCGGGCAGGGGGCATTTTAGATACGCAGTATTTT	CASSLDRAGGILDTQYF
NA	NA	TRBJ2-1	TRBV6-1	14	TGTGCCAGCAGTGAAGTGGGACTTTTCAATGAGCAGTTCTTC	CASSEVGLFNEQFF
NA	NA	TRBJ2-7	TRBV7-9	16	TGTGCCAGCAGCTTAAAGGGGCGGACAGAGGGCTACGAGCAGTACTTC	CASSLKGRTEGYEQYF
TRBD1	NA	TRBJ2-3	TRBV25-1	14	TGTGCCAGCAGTCTGGACAGGGGGCCAGATACGCAGTATTTT	CASSLDRGPDTQYF
NA	NA	TRBJ2-3	TRBV5-1	15	TGCGCCAGCAGCTTGGTGGCGGCTAGCACAGATACGCAGTATTTT	CASSLVAASTDTQYF
TRBD2	NA	TRBJ2-1	TRBV4-3	17	TGCGCCAGCAGCCAAGATCGGGCAGGACTAGCCACAAATGAGCAGTTCTTC	CASSQDRAGLATNEQFF
NA	NA	TRBJ2-3	TRBV28	14	TGTGCCAGCAGTTTAGCTTCAACGTCCGGTACGCAGTATTTT	CASSLASTSGTQYF
NA	NA	TRBJ2-3	TRBV28	16	TGTGCCAGCCGCCAAACGGGACTCCTGGTTAGGGATACGCAGTATTTT	CASRQTGLLVRDTQYF
TRBD2	NA	TRBJ2-7	TRBV5-4	13	TGTGCCAGCAGCACGGGACTAGCGGACGAGCAGTACTTC	CASSTGLADEQYF
NA	NA	TRBJ1-4	TRBV19	15	TGTGCCAGTAGTATTCCCCGGGGAGCTAATGAAAAACTGTTTTTT	CASSIPRGANEKLFF
TRBD2	NA	TRBJ2-3	TRBV5-1	18	TGCGCCAGCAGCTTGGTCCCTAGCGGGAGCGTTAGCACAGATACGCAGTATTTT	CASSLVPSGSVSTDTQYF
TRBD2	NA	TRBJ2-5	TRBV11-2	14	TGTGCCAGCAGCTCAGTTAGCGGGAGTCAGACCCAGTACTTC	CASSSVSGSQTQYF
TRBD2	NA	TRBJ2-1	TRBV7-9	15	TGTGCCAGCAGCCCCAGCGGGAGCTCCTACAATGAGCAGTTCTTC	CASSPSGSSYNEQFF
TRBD1	NA	TRBJ2-7	TRBV29-1	14	TGCAGCGTTGAAGACAGACAGGGGAGCCACGAGCAGTACTTC	CSVEDRQGSHEQYF
NA	NA	TRBJ2-3	TRBV7-6	15	TGTGCCAGCAGCTTACGAGGGAGGTCCTCAGATACGCAGTATTTT	CASSLRGRSSDTQYF
NA	NA	TRBJ2-5	TRBV5-6	16	TGTGCCAGCAGCTTGGCCCTACTGGGGGCCGAAGAGACCCAGTACTTC	CASSLALLGAEETQYF
NA	NA	TRBJ2-1	TRBV23-1	11	TGCGCCAGCAGAGACAATTTTGAGCAGTTCTTC	CASRDNFEQFF